This TCR beta chain originates from a study of T cell responses to AZD1222 COVID-19 vaccine. Overall study results and limits: Vaccination with two AZD1222 doses was followed by a rise in Spike-specific TCR breadth and depth. Just five to seven people given AZD1222 tested seropositive at baseline.

Method: immunoSEQ multiplex PCR; TCRdb's copy keeps in-frame clones and lacks some. Of roughly 140,000 clones listed, just over 90% are singletons. CDR1 and CDR2 from the germline V gene are SGHDN and FVKESK. The CDR3 runs to 15 residues. V lost 4 bases and J lost 3; bases outside the gene matches: 7. For this clone: Its target is not known.

The chain has TRBV14 and TRBJ2-7; 9 bases are a match to TRBD1. The sample here was peripheral blood, taken on day 0 of AZD1222 vaccination. This receptor was taken from an adult in good health. The CDR3 nucleotides are TGTGCCAGCAGCCCTTGGACAGGGGACTTCTACGAGCAGTACTTC. Residues: CASSPWTGDFYEQYF.